The 11 T cell receptor beta chains reported below all come from one sample, sequenced in a study of T-cell reconstitution after alpha-beta-depleted transplantation in children. Molecular barcoding with unique molecular identifiers was used for the TCRbeta library. TCRdb independently ran MiXCR on the PCR reads; one entry per CDR3 protein. Here the sample spans over 100,000 distinct CDR3 sequences, 10% to 13% being singletons. The sample was PBMCs, taken before TCRalphabeta/CD19-depleted stem cell transplant. All receptors derive from a boy younger than 10 with acute lymphoblastic leukemia, due to receive a stem cell transplant.

This clonotype occurred a few times. The chain employs TRBV27 and TRBJ1-1, with 7 bases that match TRBD1. The CDR3 is 15 amino acids. V shed 4 bases, J shed 1 base, and the junction held 6 bases outside the gene matches. Germline V gene lookup returns CDR1 MNHEY and CDR2 SMNVEV (reference sequence). Here the CDR3 DNA reads TGTGCCAGCAGTTCCGCCGGGACAGAGAACACTGAAGCTTTCTTT. The encoded protein is CASSSAGTENTEAFF.

The chain carries TRBV7-8 and TRBJ2-1; 7 bases are a match to TRBD2. The ends lost 5 bases at V and 3 bases at J; junction bases unmatched: 16. The CDR3 is made up of 18 amino acids. Per the germline V gene, CDR1 is SGHVS and CDR2 is FQNEAQ. CDR3 residues: CASSLRGTSASNYNEQFF. The CDR3 DNA sequence: TGTGCCAGCAGCCTAAGGGGAACTAGCGCCTCGAACTACAATGAGCAGTTCTTC.

The chain combines TRBV5-1 with TRBJ2-5; 7 bases are shared with TRBD2. The CDR3 is 14 residues long. V shed 4 bases and J 1 base; nucleotides not matched to a gene: 4. Germline assignment: CDR1 SGHRS and CDR2 YFSETQ. The chain's CDR3 is CASSLASGQETQYF. The CDR3 DNA reads TGCGCCAGCAGCCTCGCTAGCGGCCAAGAGACCCAGTACTTC.

This clonotype was counted between two and nine times. The rearrangement uses TRBV20-1 and TRBJ2-7; D is ambiguous. Looked up from germline, CDR1 is DFQATT and CDR2 is SNEGSKA (reference sequence). Between the trimmed V and J ends, which lost 3 bases and 2 bases, there was a span of 11 bases. The CDR3 contains 13 residues. CDR3 in amino acids: CSAREGNTYEQYF. The DNA for the CDR3 is TGCAGTGCTAGGGAAGGGAATACCTACGAGCAGTACTTC.

This chain links TRBV13 with TRBJ2-1; 7 bases map to TRBD2. CDR3 length: 17 residues. Germline assignment: CDR1 PRHDT and CDR2 FYEKMQ (reference sequence). Trimming took 5 bases from V and 1 from J; bases not matched to a gene: 11. CDR3 nucleotide sequence: TGTGCCAGCAGCGACGGCGACGGCGGGAGTTCCTACAATGAGCAGTTCTTC. Translation: CASSDGDGGSSYNEQFF.

Many counts were recorded for this clonotype. The chain employs TRBV7-9 and TRBJ2-1; TRBD2 might be the D (6 bases). Looked up from germline, CDR1 is SEHNR and CDR2 is FQNEAQ (reference sequence). The germline V and J ends were trimmed by 1 base and 4 bases, with 11 bases remaining between them. The CDR3 runs 15 residues. The CDR3 spells CASSLVASGYNEQFF. The DNA of the CDR3 is TGTGCCAGCAGCTTAGTTGCCAGCGGGTACAATGAGCAGTTCTTC.

This clonotype was observed a few times. The rearrangement links TRBV20-1 to TRBJ2-5; D assignment may be TRBD1 or TRBD2 (6 bases each). Germline CDR1 DFQATT, CDR2 SNEGSKA (reference sequence). There are 14 residues in the CDR3. V shed 1 base and J shed 1 base, with 10 bases lying between them. CDR3 in amino acids: CSARGGAAQETQYF. For the CDR3, the DNA is TGCAGTGCTAGAGGGGGGGCAGCCCAAGAGACCCAGTACTTC.

This clonotype has a handful of counts. V is TRBV20-1 and J is TRBJ1-5, with D possibly TRBD1 on 6 matching bases. Germline CDR1 DFQATT, CDR2 SNEGSKA (reference sequence). V shed 0 bases and J shed 3 bases, with 15 bases lying between them. The CDR3 runs to 16 residues. The CDR3 here is CSARDIRGWDNQPQHF. Here the CDR3 DNA reads TGCAGTGCTAGAGATATCAGGGGCTGGGACAATCAGCCCCAGCATTTT.

The rearrangement links TRBV28 to TRBJ2-1, with D possibly TRBD2 on 5 matching bases. In germline, CDR1 is MDHEN, CDR2 SYDVKM. The CDR3 covers 15 residues. Trimming took 5 bases from V and 4 from J, leaving 15 bases between them. CDR3 sequence reads: CASSTLEAKYNEQFF. CDR3 in DNA: TGTGCCAGCAGTACACTAGAGGCGAAATACAATGAGCAGTTCTTC.

Only a few counts were recorded for this clonotype. The chain employs TRBV30 and TRBJ1-5, with 7 bases aligning to TRBD1. The germline V gene encodes CDR1 GTSNPN and CDR2 SVGIG (reference sequence). The CDR3 sequence is 15 residues long. With V trimmed by 2 bases and J by 7 bases, 11 bases remained unmatched. The CDR3 is CAWSQSTGVGQPQHF. In DNA form, the CDR3 reads TGTGCCTGGAGTCAATCAACAGGGGTAGGGCAGCCCCAGCATTTT.

This chain joins TRBV4-2 and TRBJ2-2; D remains ambiguous. The CDR3 covers 15 residues. V lost 1 base, J lost 5 bases, and 11 bases lay in between. The germline V gene encodes CDR1 LGHNA and CDR2 YNFKEQ. For the CDR3, the DNA is TGTGCCAGCAGCCAAGGGATGCGGTGGACCGGGGAGCTGTTTTTT. Translation gives CASSQGMRWTGELFF.